These 25 T cell receptor beta chains originate from one sample sequenced in a study of T cells after posttransplantation cyclophosphamide. Here immunoSEQ multiplex PCR was the method, and the copy in TCRdb shows in-frame clones only, minus some. The sample yields some 64,000 clones, about 93% seen once. Sequencing was performed on PBMCs. Receptor source: a woman in her 30s in good health and a related stem cell transplant donor.

The chain is built from TRBV7-2 and TRBJ1-2; D might be TRBD1 (5 bases). The CDR3 length is 14 residues. From germline, CDR1 is SGHTA and CDR2 FQGNSA. Trimming pared 1 base from V and 2 bases from J, leaving 8 bases between. The CDR3 DNA sequence: TGTGCCAGCAGCTTAGATCGGGGGAACTATGGCTACACCTTC. Amino acids: CASSLDRGNYGYTF.

This clone has a single count. The chain is built from TRBV30 and TRBJ1-1; weak D call: TRBD1 (5 bases). Germline-derived CDR1 and CDR2 are GTSNPN and SVGIG (reference sequence). There are 15 residues in the CDR3. Trimming took off 3 bases at V and 3 bases at J, with 17 bases between the two ends. As DNA, the CDR3 is TGTGCCTGGAGCGGGGACGGGGTTGGGTACACTGAAGCTTTCTTT. This encodes CAWSGDGVGYTEAFF.

This clone was counted once. The chain couples TRBV28 to TRBJ2-5; TRBD2 aligns across 12 bases. CDR3 length: 18 amino acids. The ends lost 5 bases at V and 4 bases at J; junction bases unmatched: 14. The V gene's germline CDR1 is MDHEN and CDR2 SYDVKM. The CDR3 protein is CASSPHAASGGAGETQYF. For the CDR3, the DNA is TGTGCCAGCAGTCCCCATGCGGCTAGCGGGGGGGCCGGAGAGACCCAGTACTTC. Variable domain in full (rest from reference TRBV28 and TRBJ2-5): DVKVTQSSRYLVKRTGEKVFLECVQDMDHENMFWYRQDPGLGLRLIYFSYDVKMKEKGDIPEGYSVSREKKERFSLILESASTNQTSMYLCASSPHAASGGAGETQYFGPGTRLLVL.

This clone was counted once. The genes are TRBV7-9 and TRBJ2-2, with unresolved D. There are 13 residues in the CDR3. Trimming pared 7 bases from V and 3 bases from J, leaving 9 bases between. CDR1 is SEHNR, CDR2 FQNEAQ, per germline (reference sequence). CDR3 sequence reads: CASNSQDTGELFF. The CDR3 coding sequence is TGTGCCAGCAACTCCCAGGACACCGGGGAGCTGTTTTTT.

The rearrangement uses TRBV29-1 and TRBJ2-5, with D possibly being TRBD2 (6 bases). The germline gives CDR1 SQVTM, CDR2 ANQGSEA. V lost 7 bases and J lost 3, with 15 bases in between. CDR3 size: 13 residues. CDR3 coding DNA: TGCAGCGGACTTACCGGGGGTAAAGAGACCCAGTACTTC. This codes for CSGLTGGKETQYF.

CDR3 amino acids: CAWKGDRGAGTEAFF. CDR3 nucleotide sequence: TGTGCCTGGAAAGGAGATCGGGGGGCGGGCACTGAAGCTTTCTTT. This rearrangement joins TRBV30 to TRBJ1-1; TRBD1 is a possible D gene (6 bases). V lost 4 bases and J lost 4, with 19 bases in between. Germline CDR1 is GTSNPN and CDR2 is SVGIG (reference sequence). The CDR3 runs 15 residues.

The chain employs TRBV9 and TRBJ2-1; 8 nucleotides agree with TRBD2. Germline-derived CDR1 and CDR2 are SGDLS and YYNGEE. The J segment lost 5 bases and the V segment lost 4 bases, leaving 8 bases of the junction unmatched. The CDR3 totals 15 residues. The CDR3 nucleotides are TGTGCCAGCAGCTTCCGGGGGGGCCAGGACAATGAGCAGTTCTTC. This translates into CASSFRGGQDNEQFF.

The chain carries TRBV5-1 and TRBJ2-7; the D is unclear. V lost 4 bases and J 12 bases, leaving 11 bases between the germline ends. CDR1 and CDR2 from the germline V gene are SGHRS and YFSETQ. The CDR3 loop spans 10 amino acids. The CDR3 is CASSPPWVYF. CDR3 coding DNA: TGCGCCAGCAGCCCACCTTGGGTGTACTTC.

The chain is built from TRBV10-3 and TRBJ1-2; D ambiguous. Germline V gives CDR1 ENHRY, CDR2 SYGVKD. The V and J ends lost 10 bases and 4 bases respectively, with 13 bases between them. The CDR3 runs 12 residues. Here the CDR3 reads CATGPQVYGYTF. CDR3 in DNA: TGTGCCACCGGCCCCCAGGTCTATGGCTACACCTTC.

The rearrangement joins TRBV2 to TRBJ2-7; weak D call: TRBD2 (7 bases). CDR3 length equals 14 residues. V was clipped by 0 bases and J by 2 bases, with 8 bases between them. Germline CDR1 is SNHLY and CDR2 is FYNNEI. This CDR3 reads CASSEARGPYEQYF. DNA of the CDR3: TGTGCCAGCAGTGAAGCGCGGGGGCCCTACGAGCAGTACTTC.

Worth noting for this clone: Germline is not matched at one junction end, which may reflect a read error. The chain has TRBV19 and TRBJ2-7; D is ambiguous. Germline assignment: CDR1 LNHDA and CDR2 SQIVND (reference sequence). The CDR3 is made up of 15 amino acids. The CDR3: CASSALPAVKVDLSF. CDR3 sequence (DNA): TGTGCCAGTAGTGCCCTTCCGGCCGTGAAAGTAGACTTATCGTTC.

This clone was observed a single time. This chain uses TRBV27 with TRBJ2-1; D possibly uses TRBD1 or TRBD2 (6 bases each). Germline loops: CDR1 MNHEY, CDR2 SMNVEV (reference sequence). V was shortened by 6 bases and J by 7 bases, with 10 bases between the two germline ends. The CDR3 is made up of 12 amino acids. The CDR3 here is CASSRRGNEQFF. The CDR3 bases are TGTGCCAGCAGCAGGAGGGGGAATGAGCAGTTCTTC.

The V gene is TRBV5-1, the J gene TRBJ2-7; 9 bases map to TRBD2. The ends lost 0 bases at V and 2 bases at J; junction bases unmatched: 3. The CDR3 consists of 15 residues. Per the germline V gene, CDR1 is SGHRS and CDR2 is YFSETQ. The CDR3 is CASSLAQRGAYEQYF. Here the CDR3 DNA reads TGCGCCAGCAGCTTGGCCCAGCGGGGGGCCTACGAGCAGTACTTC.

The chain employs TRBV5-1 and TRBJ2-7, with D unresolved. The CDR3 runs to 14 residues. The V gene's germline CDR1 is SGHRS and CDR2 YFSETQ. V dropped 3 bases and J dropped 4 bases, with 14 bases sitting between them. The CDR3 loop is CASSSKGARYEQYF. The DNA for the CDR3 is TGCGCCAGCAGCTCCAAGGGCGCGAGGTACGAGCAGTACTTC.

The chain is built from TRBV5-1 and TRBJ1-2, with 9 bases identical to TRBD1. Trimming took 2 bases from V and 4 from J; bases not matched to a gene: 21. Germline loops: CDR1 SGHRS, CDR2 YFSETQ. This CDR3 region has 20 residues. The CDR3 DNA reads as TGCGCCAGCAGCTTACCCGCGCCGGGACAGGGATCACCGGCCAGCTATGGCTACACCTTC. Translated, it gives CASSLPAPGQGSPASYGYTF.

The chain combines TRBV6-6 with TRBJ2-7; TRBD1 matches at 10 bases. V dropped 6 bases and J dropped 0; count of bases not matched to a gene: 8. Per germline, CDR1 MNHNY and CDR2 SVGAGI (reference sequence). This CDR3 comprises 16 residues. This CDR3 reads CASSLSGDRGSYEQYF. The CDR3 nucleotides are TGTGCCAGCAGCCTCTCAGGGGACAGGGGCTCCTACGAGCAGTACTTC.

This chain joins TRBV6-1 and TRBJ2-3; D call uncertain. The CDR3 runs to 14 residues. Germline V gene sequence: CDR1 MNHNS, CDR2 SASEGT. The V and J ends lost 4 bases and 0 bases respectively, with 8 bases between them. For the CDR3, the DNA is TGTGCCAGCAGTGCCCCGGACAGCACAGATACGCAGTATTTT. Residues: CASSAPDSTDTQYF.

The chain is built from TRBV5-5 and TRBJ2-7; possibly TRBD1 or TRBD2 for D (5 bases each). Germline lookup yields CDR1 SGHKS and CDR2 YYEKEE (reference sequence). The CDR3 totals 14 residues. V lost 4 bases, J lost 3 bases, and 14 bases lay in between. As DNA, the CDR3 is TGTGCCAGCAGCCCCGGGGCCCTAGTCTACGAGCAGTACTTC. The encoded protein is CASSPGALVYEQYF.

The rearrangement links TRBV5-1 to TRBJ1-4; TRBD1 matches 7 bases. The germline V gene has CDR1 SGHRS and CDR2 YFSETQ. The CDR3 extends over 13 amino acids. After removal of 4 bases from V and 6 bases from J, the junction contained 3 bases not matched to a gene. CDR3 loop: CASSLTGDEKLFF. The DNA for the CDR3 is TGCGCCAGCAGCCTCACAGGGGATGAAAAACTGTTTTTT.

Regarding this clone: The same CDR3 arises from other DNA sequences in this sample as well. The rearrangement links TRBV2 to TRBJ2-2; 10 bases map to TRBD2. This CDR3 spans 15 amino acids. Germline V CDR1 and CDR2: SNHLY, FYNNEI. Trimming took 5 bases from V and 4 from J; bases not matched to a gene: 4. The CDR3 reads CASSSSGGGTGELFF. CDR3 DNA sequence: TGTGCCAGCAGTTCGAGCGGGGGGGGCACCGGGGAGCTGTTTTTT.

CDR3 DNA: TGTGCCAGCAGCCTCAGTCTAGACTCTCCCTACGAGCAGTACTTC. This gives the protein CASSLSLDSPYEQYF. The chain is built from TRBV9 and TRBJ2-7; D unresolved. Trimming cost V 4 bases and J 2 bases, with 16 bases left between them. Per germline, CDR1 SGDLS and CDR2 YYNGEE. This CDR3 region has 15 residues.

The chain carries TRBV10-3 and TRBJ1-5; 9 positions match TRBD1. V gave up 4 bases and J gave up 4 bases; unmatched junction bases: 2. Germline V gene lookup returns CDR1 ENHRY and CDR2 SYGVKD. The CDR3 covers 14 residues. CDR3 nucleotides: TGTGCCATCAGTGGTGGGACAGGGAATCAGCCCCAGCATTTT. It encodes CAISGGTGNQPQHF.

CDR3 residues: CASSWDRAGTEAFF. In DNA form, the CDR3 reads TGTGCCAGCAGCTGGGACAGGGCAGGGACTGAAGCTTTCTTT. The J gene is TRBJ1-1, the V gene TRBV11-2; 9 nucleotides agree with TRBD1. V lost 4 bases to trimming and J lost 5 bases; unmatched junction nucleotides: 5. Germline CDR1 is SGHAT and CDR2 is FQNNGV. The CDR3 spans 14 residues.

The rearrangement joins TRBV5-8 to TRBJ2-7; 7 bases map to TRBD1. The V gene end was trimmed by 1 base and the J gene end by 2 bases; junction bases not matched to a gene: 6. The CDR3 runs to 15 residues. The germline V gene has CDR1 SGHTS and CDR2 YDEGEE. The CDR3 DNA is TGTGCCAGCAGCTTGAACGGGCAGGGGGCCTACGAGCAGTACTTC. This encodes CASSLNGQGAYEQYF.

The genes are TRBV15 and TRBJ1-5; D unresolved. Trimming took off 3 bases at V and 1 base at J, with 7 bases between the two ends. The CDR3 runs 14 residues. Germline loops: CDR1 LNHNV, CDR2 YYDKDF (reference sequence). The CDR3 nucleotides are TGTGCCACCAGCAGTTCCCAAAGCAATCAGCCCCAGCATTTT. Protein: CATSSSQSNQPQHF.